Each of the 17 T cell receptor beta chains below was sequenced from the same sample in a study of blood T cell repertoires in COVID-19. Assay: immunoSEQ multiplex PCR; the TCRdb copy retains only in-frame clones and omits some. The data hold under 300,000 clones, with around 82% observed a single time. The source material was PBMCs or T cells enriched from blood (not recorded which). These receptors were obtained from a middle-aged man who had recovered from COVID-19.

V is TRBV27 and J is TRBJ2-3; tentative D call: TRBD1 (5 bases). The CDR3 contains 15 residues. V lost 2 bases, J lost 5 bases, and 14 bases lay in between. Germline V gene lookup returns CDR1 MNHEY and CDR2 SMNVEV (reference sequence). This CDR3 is CASSLGPGSEDTQYF. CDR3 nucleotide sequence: TGTGCCAGCAGTTTAGGGCCAGGGTCGGAAGATACGCAGTATTTT.

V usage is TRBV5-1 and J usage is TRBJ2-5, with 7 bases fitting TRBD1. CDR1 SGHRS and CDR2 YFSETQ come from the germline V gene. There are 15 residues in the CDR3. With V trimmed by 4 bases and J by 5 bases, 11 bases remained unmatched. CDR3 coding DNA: TGCGCCAGCAGCGCCGGCAAGGGGGCGGTGGAGACCCAGTACTTC. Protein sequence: CASSAGKGAVETQYF.

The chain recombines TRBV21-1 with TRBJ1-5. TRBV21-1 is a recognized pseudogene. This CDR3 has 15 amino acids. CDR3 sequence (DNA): TGTGCCAGCAGCTCCCTCGGGAATAGCAATCAGCCCCAGCATTTT. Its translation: CASSSLGNSNQPQHF.

The CDR3: CATSRVEGPTNTEAFF. The CDR3 DNA is TGTGCCACCAGCAGAGTAGAGGGCCCTACGAACACTGAAGCTTTCTTT. V usage is TRBV15 and J usage is TRBJ1-1; D remains ambiguous. Trimming removed 1 base at V and 1 base at J, with 13 bases between. This CDR3 is built from 16 residues. Germline CDR1 LNHNV, CDR2 YYDKDF (reference sequence).

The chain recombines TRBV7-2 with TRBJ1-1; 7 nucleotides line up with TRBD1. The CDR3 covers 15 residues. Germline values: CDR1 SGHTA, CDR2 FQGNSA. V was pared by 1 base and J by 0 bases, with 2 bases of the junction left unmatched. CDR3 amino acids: CASSLGDRMNTEAFF. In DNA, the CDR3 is TGTGCCAGCAGCTTAGGGGACAGAATGAACACTGAAGCTTTCTTT.

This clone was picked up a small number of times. CDR3 nucleotides: TGCGCCAGCAGCCGCCCGCTGAGAGAACGGGGGAACCTCCACTTT. Its translation is CASSRPLRERGNLHF. V is TRBV4-1 and J is TRBJ1-6; possibly TRBD1 for D (5 bases). Trimming removed 4 bases from V and 15 bases from J, with 22 bases in between. CDR3 length: 15 amino acids. Germline CDR1 and CDR2: MGHRA and YSYEKL.

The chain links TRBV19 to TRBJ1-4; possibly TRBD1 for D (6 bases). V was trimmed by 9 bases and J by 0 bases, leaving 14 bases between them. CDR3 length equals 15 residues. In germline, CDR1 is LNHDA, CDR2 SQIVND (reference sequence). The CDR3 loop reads CASMQGIATNEKLFF. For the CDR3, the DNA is TGTGCCAGCATGCAGGGGATCGCAACTAATGAAAAACTGTTTTTT. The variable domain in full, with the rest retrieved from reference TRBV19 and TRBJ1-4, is DGGITQSPKYLFRKEGQNVTLSCEQNLNHDAMYWYRQDPGQGLRLIYYSQIVNDFQKGDIAEGYSVSREKKESFPLTVTSAQKNPTAFYLCASMQGIATNEKLFFGSGTQLSVL.

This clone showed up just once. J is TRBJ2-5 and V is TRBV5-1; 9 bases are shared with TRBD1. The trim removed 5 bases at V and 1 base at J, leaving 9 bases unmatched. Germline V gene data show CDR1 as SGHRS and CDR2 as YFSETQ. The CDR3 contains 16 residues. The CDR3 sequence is CASSLTGTGFQETQYF. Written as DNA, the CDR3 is TGCGCCAGCAGTCTTACCGGGACAGGGTTCCAAGAGACCCAGTACTTC.

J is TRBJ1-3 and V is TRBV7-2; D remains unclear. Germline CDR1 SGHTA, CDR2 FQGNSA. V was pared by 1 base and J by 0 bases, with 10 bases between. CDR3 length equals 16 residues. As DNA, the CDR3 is TGTGCCAGCAGCTTAGTATCGGCTAGCTCTGGAAACACCATATATTTT. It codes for CASSLVSASSGNTIYF.

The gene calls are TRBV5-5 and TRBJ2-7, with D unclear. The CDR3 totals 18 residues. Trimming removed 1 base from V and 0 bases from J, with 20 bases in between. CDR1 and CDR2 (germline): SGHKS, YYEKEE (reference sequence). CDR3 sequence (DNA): TGTGCCAGCAGCTTGAAAGCGATTAGAATATTGAGCTCCTACGAGCAGTACTTC. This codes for CASSLKAIRILSSYEQYF. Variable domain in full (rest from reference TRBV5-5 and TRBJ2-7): DAGVTQSPTHLIKTRGQQVTLRCSPISGHKSVSWYQQVLGQGPQFIFQYYEKEERGRGNFPDRFSARQFPNYSSELNVNALLLGDSALYLCASSLKAIRILSSYEQYFGPGTRLTVT.

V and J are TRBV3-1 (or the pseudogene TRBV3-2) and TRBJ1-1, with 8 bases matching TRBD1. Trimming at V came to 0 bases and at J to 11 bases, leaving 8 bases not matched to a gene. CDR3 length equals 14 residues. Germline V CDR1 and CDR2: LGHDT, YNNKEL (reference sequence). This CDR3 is CASSQDHRGSGAFF. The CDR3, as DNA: TGTGCCAGCAGCCAAGATCACAGGGGGTCAGGGGCTTTCTTT.

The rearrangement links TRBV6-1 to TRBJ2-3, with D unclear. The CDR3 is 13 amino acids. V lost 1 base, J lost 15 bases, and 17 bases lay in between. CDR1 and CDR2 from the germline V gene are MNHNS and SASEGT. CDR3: CASSEGAPPDSYF. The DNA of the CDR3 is TGTGCCAGCAGTGAAGGGGCCCCTCCGGATTCCTATTTT.

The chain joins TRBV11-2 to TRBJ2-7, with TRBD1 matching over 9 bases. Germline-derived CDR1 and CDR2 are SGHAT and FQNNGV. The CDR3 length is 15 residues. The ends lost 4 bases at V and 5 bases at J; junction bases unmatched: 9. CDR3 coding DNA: TGTGCCAGCAGCTCTCCCGGGACAGGGAAGGACGAGCAGTACTTC. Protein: CASSSPGTGKDEQYF.

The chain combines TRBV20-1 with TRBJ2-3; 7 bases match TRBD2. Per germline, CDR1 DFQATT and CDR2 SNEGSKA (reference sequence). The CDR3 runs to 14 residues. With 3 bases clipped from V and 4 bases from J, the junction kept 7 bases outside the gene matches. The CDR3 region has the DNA TGCAGTGCTAGTAAGGCAAGCGGGGCAGATACGCAGTATTTT. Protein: CSASKASGADTQYF.

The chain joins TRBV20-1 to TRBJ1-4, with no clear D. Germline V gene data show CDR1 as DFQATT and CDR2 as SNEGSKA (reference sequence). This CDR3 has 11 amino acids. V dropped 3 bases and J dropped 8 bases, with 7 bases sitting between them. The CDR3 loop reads CSARGEEKLFF. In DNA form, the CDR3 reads TGCAGTGCTAGGGGAGAGGAAAAACTGTTTTTT.

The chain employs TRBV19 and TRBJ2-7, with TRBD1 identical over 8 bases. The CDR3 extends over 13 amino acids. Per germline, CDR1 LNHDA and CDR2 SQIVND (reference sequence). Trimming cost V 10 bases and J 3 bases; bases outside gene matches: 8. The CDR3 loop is CATRRTGGYEQYF. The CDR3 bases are TGTGCCACTCGGAGAACAGGGGGCTACGAGCAGTACTTC.

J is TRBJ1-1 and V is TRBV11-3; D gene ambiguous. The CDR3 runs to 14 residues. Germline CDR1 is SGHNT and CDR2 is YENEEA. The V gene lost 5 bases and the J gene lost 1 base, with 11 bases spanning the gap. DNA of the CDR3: TGTGCCAGCAGCCTCGCGGGAGCGAACACTGAAGCTTTCTTT. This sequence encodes CASSLAGANTEAFF.